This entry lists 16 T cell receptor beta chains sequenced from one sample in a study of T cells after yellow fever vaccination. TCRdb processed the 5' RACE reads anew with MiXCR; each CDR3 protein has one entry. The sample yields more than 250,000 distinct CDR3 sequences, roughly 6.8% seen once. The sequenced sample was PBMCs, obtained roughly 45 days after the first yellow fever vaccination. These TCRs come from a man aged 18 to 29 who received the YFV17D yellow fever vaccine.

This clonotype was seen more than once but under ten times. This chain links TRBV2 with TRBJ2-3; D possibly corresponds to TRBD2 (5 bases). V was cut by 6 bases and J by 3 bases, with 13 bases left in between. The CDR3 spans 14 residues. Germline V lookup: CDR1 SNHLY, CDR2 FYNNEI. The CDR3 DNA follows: TGTGCCAGCAGGGGCAGGTCGGGGACAGATACGCAGTATTTT. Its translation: CASRGRSGTDTQYF.

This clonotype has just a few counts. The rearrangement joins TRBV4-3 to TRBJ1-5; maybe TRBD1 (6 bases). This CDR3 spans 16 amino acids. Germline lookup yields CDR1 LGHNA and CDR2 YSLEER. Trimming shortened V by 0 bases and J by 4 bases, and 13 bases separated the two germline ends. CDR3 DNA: TGCGCCAGCAGCCAAGATCGCGGGGGCGAGAATCAGCCCCAGCATTTT. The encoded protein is CASSQDRGGENQPQHF.

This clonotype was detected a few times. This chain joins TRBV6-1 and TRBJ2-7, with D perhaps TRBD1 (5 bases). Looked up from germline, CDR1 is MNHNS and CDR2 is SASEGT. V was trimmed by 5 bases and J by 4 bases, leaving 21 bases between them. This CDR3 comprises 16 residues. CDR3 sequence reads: CASSRVGIGQGYEQYV. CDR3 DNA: TGTGCCAGCAGTCGAGTGGGTATCGGGCAGGGATACGAGCAGTACGTC.

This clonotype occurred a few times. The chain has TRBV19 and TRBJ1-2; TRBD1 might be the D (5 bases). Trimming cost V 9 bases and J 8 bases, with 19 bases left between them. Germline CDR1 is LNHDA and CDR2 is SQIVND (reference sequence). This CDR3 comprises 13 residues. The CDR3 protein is CASGWGRINGYTF. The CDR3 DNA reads TGTGCCAGCGGGTGGGGCAGGATTAACGGCTACACCTTC.

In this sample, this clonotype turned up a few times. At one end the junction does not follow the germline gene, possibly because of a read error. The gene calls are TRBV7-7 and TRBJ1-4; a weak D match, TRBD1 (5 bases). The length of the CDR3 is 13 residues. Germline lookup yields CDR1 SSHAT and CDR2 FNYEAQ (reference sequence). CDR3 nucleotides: TGTGCTAGCAGTGCCCAGGGCGGTGAAAAACTGTTTTTT. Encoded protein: CASSAQGGEKLFF. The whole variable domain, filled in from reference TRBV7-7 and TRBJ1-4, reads GAGVSQSPRYKVTKRGQDVTLRCDPISSHATLYWYQQALGQGPEFLTYFNYEAQPDKSGLPSDRFSAERPEGSISTLTIQRTEQRDSAMYRCASSAQGGEKLFFGSGTQLSVL.

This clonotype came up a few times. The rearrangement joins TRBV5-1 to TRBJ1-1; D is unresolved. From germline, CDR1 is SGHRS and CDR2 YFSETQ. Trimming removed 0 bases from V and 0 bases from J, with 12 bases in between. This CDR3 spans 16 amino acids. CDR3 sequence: CASSLGWQQMNTEAFF. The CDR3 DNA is TGCGCCAGCAGCTTGGGTTGGCAGCAAATGAACACTGAAGCTTTCTTT.

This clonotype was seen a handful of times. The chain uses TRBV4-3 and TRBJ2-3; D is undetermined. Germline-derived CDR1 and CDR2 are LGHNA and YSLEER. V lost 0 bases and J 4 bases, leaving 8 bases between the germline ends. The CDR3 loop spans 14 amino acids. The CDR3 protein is CASSQDRWSDTQYF. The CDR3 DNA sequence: TGCGCCAGCAGCCAAGATCGGTGGTCAGATACGCAGTATTTT.

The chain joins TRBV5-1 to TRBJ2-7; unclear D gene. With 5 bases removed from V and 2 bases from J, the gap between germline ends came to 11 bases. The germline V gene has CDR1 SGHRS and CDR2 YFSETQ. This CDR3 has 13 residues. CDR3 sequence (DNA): TGCGCCAGCAGTTTACCCCAAACCTACGAGCAGTACTTC. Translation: CASSLPQTYEQYF.

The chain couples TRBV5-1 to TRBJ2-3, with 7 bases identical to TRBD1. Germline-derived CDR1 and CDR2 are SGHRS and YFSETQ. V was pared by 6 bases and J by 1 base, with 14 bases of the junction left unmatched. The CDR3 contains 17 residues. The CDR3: CASNRLGAGTGTDTQYF. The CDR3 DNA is TGCGCCAGCAACCGATTGGGGGCAGGGACAGGCACAGATACGCAGTATTTT.

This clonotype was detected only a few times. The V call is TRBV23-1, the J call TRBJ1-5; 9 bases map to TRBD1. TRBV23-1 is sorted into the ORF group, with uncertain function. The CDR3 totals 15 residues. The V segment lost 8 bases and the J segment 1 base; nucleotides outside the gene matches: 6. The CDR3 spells CASRRTGESNQPQHF. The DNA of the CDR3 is TGCGCCAGCCGGAGGACAGGGGAAAGCAATCAGCCCCAGCATTTT.

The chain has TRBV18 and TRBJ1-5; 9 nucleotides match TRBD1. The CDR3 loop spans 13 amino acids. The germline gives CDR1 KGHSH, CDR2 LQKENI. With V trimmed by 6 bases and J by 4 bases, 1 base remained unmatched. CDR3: CASSGQGNQPQHF. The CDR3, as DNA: TGTGCCAGCTCCGGACAGGGGAATCAGCCCCAGCATTTT.

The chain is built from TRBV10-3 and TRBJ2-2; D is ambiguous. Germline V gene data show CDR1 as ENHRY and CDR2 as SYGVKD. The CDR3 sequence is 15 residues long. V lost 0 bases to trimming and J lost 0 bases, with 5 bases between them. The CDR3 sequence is CAISESPANTGELFF. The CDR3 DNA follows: TGTGCCATCAGTGAGTCACCAGCGAACACCGGGGAGCTGTTTTTT.

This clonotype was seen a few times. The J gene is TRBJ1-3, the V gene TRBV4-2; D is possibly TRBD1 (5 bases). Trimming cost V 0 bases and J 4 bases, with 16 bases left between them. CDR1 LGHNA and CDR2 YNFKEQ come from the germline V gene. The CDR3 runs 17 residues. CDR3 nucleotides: TGTGCCAGCAGCCAAGACCGTCCGGGGCTTGTAGGAAACACCATATATTTT. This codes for CASSQDRPGLVGNTIYF.

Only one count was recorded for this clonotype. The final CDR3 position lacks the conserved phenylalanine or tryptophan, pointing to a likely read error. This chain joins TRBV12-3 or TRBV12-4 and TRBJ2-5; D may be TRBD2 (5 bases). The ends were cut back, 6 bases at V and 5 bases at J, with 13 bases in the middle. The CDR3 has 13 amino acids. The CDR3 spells CASRPRGQETQYL. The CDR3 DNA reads TGTGCCAGCAGGCCCCGAGGGCAGGAGACCCAGTACCTC.

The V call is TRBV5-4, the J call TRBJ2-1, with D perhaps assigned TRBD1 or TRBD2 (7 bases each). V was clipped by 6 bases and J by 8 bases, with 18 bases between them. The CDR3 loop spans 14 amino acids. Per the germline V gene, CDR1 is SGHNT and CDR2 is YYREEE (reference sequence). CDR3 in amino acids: CASNVQGGLDEQFF. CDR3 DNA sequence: TGTGCCAGCAATGTCCAGGGGGGGTTGGATGAGCAGTTCTTC.

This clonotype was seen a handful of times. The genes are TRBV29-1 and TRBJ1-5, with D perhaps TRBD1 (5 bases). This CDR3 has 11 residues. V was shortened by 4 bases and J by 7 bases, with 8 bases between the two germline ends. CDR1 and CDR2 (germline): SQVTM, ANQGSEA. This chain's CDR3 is CSVGWGQPQHF. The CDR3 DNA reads TGCAGCGTTGGATGGGGGCAGCCCCAGCATTTT.